These T cell receptor beta chains were read from a single sample in a study of blood T cell repertoires in COVID-19. The repertoire was sequenced with immunoSEQ multiplex PCR; TCRdb's copy has only in-frame clones and lacks some. The sample shows about 200,000 clones, 90% to 95% of them seen only once. The sequencing sample was made of peripheral blood. Source of these receptors: a man aged 60 to 69 with COVID-19, enrolled during active disease. Each CDR3 is given with its conserved first and last residue. D genes are given only for firm matches. Rows may omit the clone size; those that give it use once, few, many or a size class.

j_call: TRBJ1-5
d_call: TRBD1
clone_size: -
v_call: TRBV6-5
cdr3_aa: CASRLNRGGNQPQHF
cdr3_nt: TGTGCCAGCAGGCTTAACAGGGGTGGTAATCAGCCCCAGCATTTT

j_call: TRBJ2-1
d_call: -
clone_size: -
v_call: TRBV9
cdr3_aa: CASSPRVGDSSYNEQFF
cdr3_nt: TGTGCCAGCAGCCCACGCGTCGGGGATAGCTCCTACAATGAGCAGTTCTTC

j_call: TRBJ2-7
d_call: TRBD1
clone_size: -
v_call: TRBV7-2
cdr3_aa: CASSFLGTGVNGEQYF
cdr3_nt: TGTGCCAGCAGCTTTCTCGGGACAGGGGTGAACGGCGAGCAGTACTTC

j_call: TRBJ2-1
d_call: -
clone_size: -
v_call: TRBV4-2
cdr3_aa: CASSLGRGSYNEQFF
cdr3_nt: TGTGCCAGCAGCCTTGGCAGGGGCTCCTACAATGAGCAGTTCTTC

j_call: TRBJ2-1
d_call: TRBD2
clone_size: -
v_call: TRBV9
cdr3_aa: CASSPSGGAMNEQFF
cdr3_nt: TGTGCCAGCAGCCCAAGCGGGGGGGCCATGAATGAGCAGTTCTTC

j_call: TRBJ1-2
d_call: -
clone_size: -
v_call: TRBV20-1
cdr3_aa: CSASPAGVRSNYGYTF
cdr3_nt: TGCAGTGCTAGTCCGGCAGGGGTGAGGTCTAACTATGGCTACACCTTC

j_call: TRBJ2-7
d_call: TRBD1
clone_size: -
v_call: TRBV7-2
cdr3_aa: CASSLGATGGTYEQYF
cdr3_nt: TGTGCCAGCAGCTTAGGTGCCACAGGGGGTACCTACGAGCAGTACTTC

j_call: TRBJ2-7
d_call: TRBD2
clone_size: once
v_call: TRBV7-2
cdr3_aa: CASSFTSGSHEQYF
cdr3_nt: TGTGCCAGCAGCTTTACTAGCGGGAGCCACGAGCAGTACTTC

j_call: TRBJ2-7
d_call: TRBD1
clone_size: -
v_call: TRBV28
cdr3_aa: CASSPTGGTAYEQYF
cdr3_nt: TGTGCCAGCAGTCCGACAGGGGGCACTGCCTACGAGCAGTACTTC

j_call: TRBJ2-4
d_call: -
clone_size: -
v_call: TRBV2
cdr3_aa: CASSELAGLQYF
cdr3_nt: TGTGCCAGCAGTGAATTGGCAGGCCTTCAGTACTTC

j_call: TRBJ2-5
d_call: TRBD1
clone_size: -
v_call: TRBV10-3
cdr3_aa: CAISEGGQGWETQYF
cdr3_nt: TGTGCCATCAGTGAAGGGGGACAGGGGTGGGAGACCCAGTACTTC

j_call: TRBJ1-2
d_call: -
clone_size: -
v_call: TRBV20-1
cdr3_aa: CSASDQTVPLF
cdr3_nt: TGCAGTGCATCCGACCAGACAGTCCCCCTCTTC

j_call: TRBJ1-1
d_call: -
clone_size: -
v_call: TRBV6-2/TRBV6-3
cdr3_aa: CASSAPGGNTEAFF
cdr3_nt: TGTGCCAGCAGTGCTCCCGGGGGGAACACTGAAGCTTTCTTT

j_call: TRBJ1-2
d_call: -
clone_size: -
v_call: TRBV6-5
cdr3_aa: CASSYQGAYGYTF
cdr3_nt: TGTGCCAGCAGTTACCAGGGCGCCTATGGCTACACCTTC

j_call: TRBJ1-1
d_call: TRBD1
clone_size: -
v_call: TRBV2
cdr3_aa: CASRGQTGVNTEAFF
cdr3_nt: TGTGCCAGCAGGGGACAGACAGGTGTTAACACTGAAGCTTTCTTT

j_call: TRBJ1-5
d_call: -
clone_size: -
v_call: TRBV28
cdr3_aa: CASSLFPGAQHF
cdr3_nt: TGTGCCAGCAGTTTGTTTCCCGGAGCCCAGCATTTT

j_call: TRBJ1-6
d_call: -
clone_size: -
v_call: TRBV21-1
cdr3_aa: CASSKASTGGNSPLHF
cdr3_nt: TGTGCCAGCAGCAAAGCCTCGACAGGGGGGAATTCACCCCTCCACTTT

j_call: TRBJ1-1
d_call: -
clone_size: -
v_call: TRBV7-6
cdr3_aa: CASSLYTGTANTEAFF
cdr3_nt: TGTGCCAGCAGCTTGTACACAGGAACAGCGAACACTGAAGCTTTCTTT

j_call: TRBJ1-5
d_call: -
clone_size: -
v_call: TRBV20-1
cdr3_aa: CSARGGGFYSNQPQHF
cdr3_nt: TGCAGTGCTCGTGGCGGCGGGTTTTACAGCAATCAGCCCCAGCATTTT

j_call: TRBJ2-2
d_call: -
clone_size: -
v_call: TRBV18
cdr3_aa: CASSPRDSDTGELFF
cdr3_nt: TGTGCCAGCTCACCAAGGGACTCTGACACCGGGGAGCTGTTTTTT

j_call: TRBJ2-7
d_call: -
clone_size: -
v_call: TRBV3-1/TRBV3-2
cdr3_aa: CASSQDRVSEQYF
cdr3_nt: TGTGCCAGCAGCCAAGACAGGGTAAGCGAGCAGTACTTC

j_call: TRBJ2-5
d_call: -
clone_size: -
v_call: TRBV27
cdr3_aa: CASRGREYQETQYF
cdr3_nt: TGTGCCAGCAGGGGAAGGGAGTACCAAGAGACCCAGTACTTC

j_call: TRBJ1-3
d_call: TRBD1
clone_size: -
v_call: TRBV4-2
cdr3_aa: CASSQDRAINSGNTIYF
cdr3_nt: TGTGCCAGCAGCCAGGACAGGGCAATTAACTCTGGAAACACCATATATTTT

j_call: TRBJ1-2
d_call: -
clone_size: -
v_call: TRBV28
cdr3_aa: CATQHYGYTF
cdr3_nt: TGTGCCACACAGCATTATGGCTACACCTTC

j_call: TRBJ1-2
d_call: -
clone_size: -
v_call: TRBV9
cdr3_aa: CASSVEEGGSYGYTF
cdr3_nt: TGTGCCAGCAGCGTAGAGGAGGGCGGGTCCTATGGCTACACCTTC

j_call: TRBJ2-1
d_call: -
clone_size: -
v_call: TRBV5-1
cdr3_aa: CASSLGRGRAQEVFF
cdr3_nt: TGCGCCAGCAGCTTGGGGAGGGGACGGGCTCAGGAAGTGTTCTTC

j_call: TRBJ1-5
d_call: -
clone_size: -
v_call: TRBV7-9
cdr3_aa: CASSIGERQPQHF
cdr3_nt: TGTGCCAGCAGCATAGGGGAGCGTCAGCCCCAGCATTTT

j_call: TRBJ2-7
d_call: -
clone_size: -
v_call: TRBV3-1/TRBV3-2
cdr3_aa: CASSQEFGSGRHYHYEQYF
cdr3_nt: TGTGCCAGCAGCCAAGAATTCGGGAGCGGGCGACACTACCACTACGAGCAGTACTTC

j_call: TRBJ1-3
d_call: -
clone_size: -
v_call: TRBV11-2
cdr3_aa: CASSEWTNSGNTIYF
cdr3_nt: TGTGCCAGCAGCGAGTGGACAAACTCTGGAAACACCATATATTTT

j_call: TRBJ2-1
d_call: TRBD2
clone_size: -
v_call: TRBV18
cdr3_aa: CASTFTTSGRAYEQFF
cdr3_nt: TGTGCCAGCACCTTTACTACTAGCGGGAGGGCGTATGAGCAGTTCTTC

j_call: TRBJ1-1
d_call: TRBD1
clone_size: -
v_call: TRBV5-1
cdr3_aa: CASSSGQARLGEAFF
cdr3_nt: TGCGCCAGCAGCTCCGGACAGGCTAGGCTCGGTGAAGCTTTCTTT

j_call: TRBJ2-1
d_call: -
clone_size: -
v_call: TRBV14
cdr3_aa: CASSYDSYNEQFF
cdr3_nt: TGTGCCAGCAGCTATGACAGCTACAATGAGCAGTTCTTC

j_call: TRBJ1-1
d_call: -
clone_size: -
v_call: TRBV11-2
cdr3_aa: CASSPLNTEAFF
cdr3_nt: TGTGCCAGCAGCCCTCTGAACACTGAAGCTTTCTTT

j_call: TRBJ1-6
d_call: -
clone_size: -
v_call: TRBV4-3
cdr3_aa: CASSQGPKGNSPLHF
cdr3_nt: TGCGCCAGCAGCCAGGGGCCCAAAGGGAATTCACCCCTCCACTTT

j_call: TRBJ2-2
d_call: -
clone_size: -
v_call: TRBV7-3
cdr3_aa: CASSQKAPTLNTGELFF
cdr3_nt: TGTGCCAGCAGCCAGAAAGCCCCGACTTTGAACACCGGGGAGCTGTTTTTT

j_call: TRBJ2-5
d_call: -
clone_size: -
v_call: TRBV5-8
cdr3_aa: CASSREETQYF
cdr3_nt: TGTGCCAGCAGCAGGGAGGAGACCCAGTACTTC